One T cell receptor beta chain is described in this entry. There is no known antigen for this receptor. No base quality information exists; no much larger clone differs at one position. These data are taken from a study of control samples from healthy donors and cancer patients (dated by TCRdb to the early 2020s). The library was generated by the immunoSEQ multiplex PCR assay. Held by TCRdb, this immuneACCESS table contains in-frame sequences only and omits some clones. Under half of the omission traces to an unresolved V gene where checked; the cause of the rest is unknown. In this sample the table shows roughly 32,000 clones, around 86% of which occur a single time. 1.6% of the sample lies in the top ten. The CDR3, cysteine through phenylalanine, is 17 amino acids long. Just CDR3 DNA is preserved here, 51 bases in frame from base 1. V and J are trimmed by 7 bases and 0 bases, and the gene matches miss 14 bases of the junction. Taken from the germline V gene (reference sequence), the CDR1 and CDR2 loops are SGHNT and YYREEE.

The sequence was collected from a woman between 40 and 55 years old with lung cancer. The receptor chain draws on TRBV5-4 and TRBJ2-7; 9 bases in the junction line up with TRBD1. Source material: PBMCs. The nucleotides are TGTGCCAGCGGCACCATTTGGGACAGGGACAGCTCCTACGAGCAGTACTTC. Its translation is CASGTIWDRDSSYEQYF. Beyond the CDR3, the reference TRBV5-4 and TRBJ2-7 genes provide the residues; the full variable domain reads: ETGVTQSPTHLIKTRGQQVTLRCSSQSGHNTVSWYQQALGQGPQFIFQYYREEENGRGNFPPRFSGLQFPNYSSELNVNALELDDSALYLCASGTIWDRDSSYEQYFGPGTRLTVT.